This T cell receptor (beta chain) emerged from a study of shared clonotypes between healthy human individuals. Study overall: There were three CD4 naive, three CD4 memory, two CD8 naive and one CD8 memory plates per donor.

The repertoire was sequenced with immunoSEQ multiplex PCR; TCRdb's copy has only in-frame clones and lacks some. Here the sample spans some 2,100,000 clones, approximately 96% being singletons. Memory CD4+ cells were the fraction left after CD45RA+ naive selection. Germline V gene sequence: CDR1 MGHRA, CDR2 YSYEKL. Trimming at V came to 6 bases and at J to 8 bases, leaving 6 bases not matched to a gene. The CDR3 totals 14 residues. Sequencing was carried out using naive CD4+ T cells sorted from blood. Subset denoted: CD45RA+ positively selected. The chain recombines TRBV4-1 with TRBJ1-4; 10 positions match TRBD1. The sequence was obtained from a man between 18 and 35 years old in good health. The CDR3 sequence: CASRRQGANEKLFF. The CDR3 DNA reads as TGCGCCAGCAGGCGACAGGGGGCAAACGAAAAACTGTTTTTT.